The rows below give T cell receptor beta chains drawn from one sample of a study of blood T cells in healthy people across ages. TCRdb re-derived calls from the 5' RACE reads in MiXCR, one entry per CDR3 protein. The table has 800,000 or so distinct CDR3 sequences, 25% seen once. This sample also appeared in a second study, on T cells of mothers and their children.

Sequenced input: blood. Receptors were obtained from a boy younger than 18 in good health. Both conserved end residues are part of each CDR3. The D gene is left open where the match is weak. A clone size is listed for some rows: how often the clone was seen (once, few, many), or a class if it is expanded.

clone size	J gene	D gene	V gene	CDR3 DNA	CDR3 protein
NA	TRBJ2-7	NA	TRBV6-2/TRBV6-3	TGTGCCAGCAGTTCACTAGACCGTTTCTCCTACGAGCAGTACTTC	CASSSLDRFSYEQYF
few	TRBJ2-5	NA	TRBV21-1	TGTGCCAGCAGCAAAGGAGGCGGGACAACGGGAGAGACCCAGTACTTC	CASSKGGGTTGETQYF
few	TRBJ1-6	NA	TRBV2	TGTGCCAGCACCTCGGATTCACCCCTCCACTTT	CASTSDSPLHF
once	TRBJ2-3	NA	TRBV6-2/TRBV6-3	TGTGCCAGCAGTTACTCCTATGCCGCAGATACGCAGTATTTT	CASSYSYAADTQYF
few	TRBJ2-7	TRBD1	TRBV11-2	TGTGCCAGCAGCGCGCGGACAGGGCAGTACGAGCAGTACTTC	CASSARTGQYEQYF
NA	TRBJ2-7	NA	TRBV5-1	TGCGCCAGCAGCTTGTCTCAGGGAGGCGTGTACGAGCAGTACTTC	CASSLSQGGVYEQYF
NA	TRBJ2-3	TRBD2	TRBV24-1	TGTGCCACCAGTGGAGGACTAGCGGGCACAGATACGCAGTATTTT	CATSGGLAGTDTQYF
NA	TRBJ2-1	NA	TRBV7-8	TGTGCCAGCAGCTTTTTTACCAATGAGCAGTTCTTC	CASSFFTNEQFF
few	TRBJ2-7	NA	TRBV6-1	TGTGCCAGCAGTGAAGTACAGGGAGCCTCCTACGAGCAGTACTTC	CASSEVQGASYEQYF
NA	TRBJ1-5	NA	TRBV20-1	TGCAGTGCTAGTTTGCCCAATCAGCCCCAGCATTTT	CSASLPNQPQHF
NA	TRBJ2-3	NA	TRBV29-1	TGCAGCGTTGATAGCGAGGCCATGGGGGATACGCAGTATTTT	CSVDSEAMGDTQYF
few	TRBJ2-5	TRBD2	TRBV5-1	TGCGCCAGCAGCTTGTATCGGGGGGGCGGAGAGACCCAGTACTTC	CASSLYRGGGETQYF
NA	TRBJ2-1	NA	TRBV4-3	TGCGCCAGCAGCCTACAGGACTCCCACAATGAGCAGTTCTTC	CASSLQDSHNEQFF
few	TRBJ2-2	NA	TRBV7-3	TGTGCCAGCAGCTTAACGTCGGCGAACACCGGGGAGCTGTTTTTT	CASSLTSANTGELFF
NA	TRBJ2-5	NA	TRBV9	TGTGCCAGCAGCGTAGCTGGCGAGCCCCAAGAGACCCAGTACTTC	CASSVAGEPQETQYF
NA	TRBJ1-4	NA	TRBV5-1	TGCGCCAGCAGCTTGGTACCACAGGGACGCGAAAAACTGTTTTTT	CASSLVPQGREKLFF
NA	TRBJ2-7	NA	TRBV18	TGTGCCAGCTCACCTTTAACAGGTACCTACGAGCAGTACTTC	CASSPLTGTYEQYF
few	TRBJ1-2	NA	TRBV6-5	TGTGCCAGCAGTCCGATGGACAGATCCGGCTACACCTTC	CASSPMDRSGYTF
NA	TRBJ2-1	NA	TRBV29-1	TGCAGCGTTGAAGATCTGATGGGAGAGGCTACGGGTGAGCAGTTCTTC	CSVEDLMGEATGEQFF
few	TRBJ2-7	NA	TRBV12-3/TRBV12-4	TGTGCCAGCAGTTTAAGGGGTTTGGACGAGCAGTACTTC	CASSLRGLDEQYF
many	TRBJ2-1	TRBD2	TRBV14	TGTGCCAGCAGCCAACGGGGTAGCGGGAGACCCAACAATGAGCAGTTCTTC	CASSQRGSGRPNNEQFF
few	TRBJ2-7	TRBD1	TRBV20-1	TGCAGTGCTAGAGGTGGACAGGCGTTGGGCGAGCAGTACTTC	CSARGGQALGEQYF
NA	TRBJ2-1	NA	TRBV5-5	TGTGCCAGCAGCTTGGGGGAGGTATACAATGAGCAGTTCTTC	CASSLGEVYNEQFF
NA	TRBJ1-1	NA	TRBV13	TGTGCCAGCAGCATTTTCCAACGAGGCACTGAAGCTTTCTTT	CASSIFQRGTEAFF
few	TRBJ2-7	NA	TRBV11-2	TGTGCCAGCAGCCTGACGGGTGGGCAGTACTTC	CASSLTGGQYF
NA	TRBJ2-3	NA	TRBV5-1	TGCGCCAGCAGCTTGGCTCTGGGCATGGGCACAGATACGCAGTATTTT	CASSLALGMGTDTQYF
NA	TRBJ2-5	NA	TRBV6-1	TGTGCCAGCAGTGAGGGCAGACCAGGGCCCCCAGAGACCCAGTACTTC	CASSEGRPGPPETQYF
NA	TRBJ2-4	NA	TRBV6-2/TRBV6-3	TGTGCCAGCAGGAGTTATCAAACCGGGAACAACATTCAGTACTTC	CASRSYQTGNNIQYF
few	TRBJ1-1	NA	TRBV6-1	TGTGCCAGCACCACCAGGGGACCCCTACCCGACACTGAAGCTTTCTTT	CASTTRGPLPDTEAFF
NA	TRBJ2-2	NA	TRBV29-1	TGCAGCGTTGAGGATAGTCACACCGGGGAGCTGTTTTTT	CSVEDSHTGELFF
NA	TRBJ2-5	NA	TRBV28	TGTGCCAGCAGTGGGGCGTACCAAGAGACCCAGTACTTC	CASSGAYQETQYF
once	TRBJ2-5	TRBD1	TRBV7-6	TGTGCCAGCAGCAAGTACAGGGGACAGACCCAGTACTTC	CASSKYRGQTQYF
NA	TRBJ1-6	NA	TRBV7-2	TGTGCCAGCAGCTTTGACACAAGCTCCTATAATTCACCCCTCCACTTT	CASSFDTSSYNSPLHF
NA	TRBJ2-7	NA	TRBV7-8	TGTGCCAGCAGCTTAGCGCCGGGGAGGGGGCGCAGCGGGAACTACGAGCAGTACTTC	CASSLAPGRGRSGNYEQYF
NA	TRBJ2-6	NA	TRBV7-3	TGTGCCAGCAGCTTAATGGGCAGCTCTGGGGCCAACGTCCTGACTTTC	CASSLMGSSGANVLTF
few	TRBJ2-3	TRBD2	TRBV6-6	TGTGCCAGCAGTCCTTCGCAGCGGGGGAGCACAGATACGCAGTATTTT	CASSPSQRGSTDTQYF
NA	TRBJ2-7	NA	TRBV29-1	TGCAGCGTTGTCCCAGCGGGTCCGGGTTCCTACGAGCAGTACTTC	CSVVPAGPGSYEQYF
few	TRBJ2-6	TRBD2	TRBV7-8	TGTGCCAGCAGCTTAGAAGCGGGAATCTCTGGGGCCAACGTCCTGACTTTC	CASSLEAGISGANVLTF
NA	TRBJ2-3	NA	TRBV15	TGTGCCACCAGCAGAGTAGGGCCCACAGATACGCAGTATTTT	CATSRVGPTDTQYF
NA	TRBJ2-3	NA	TRBV11-2	TGTGCCAGCAGCTTTACCCGAGGGGGAGATACGCAGTATTTT	CASSFTRGGDTQYF
NA	TRBJ2-5	NA	TRBV28	TGTGCCAGCAGTCCAGACAGGCTGAAGACCCAGTACTTC	CASSPDRLKTQYF
NA	TRBJ2-1	TRBD1	TRBV6-5	TGTGCCAGCAGTTATACAGGGGGCAAGGGCAATGAGCAGTTCTTC	CASSYTGGKGNEQFF
NA	TRBJ1-2	NA	TRBV5-1	TGCGCCAGCAGCTTCCGATCAGGGGACTATGGCTACACCTTC	CASSFRSGDYGYTF
NA	TRBJ2-5	TRBD2	TRBV4-1	TGCGCCAGCAGCTTACGACTAGCGGAAGAGACCCAGTACTTC	CASSLRLAEETQYF
few	TRBJ1-6	NA	TRBV6-6	TGTGCCAGCAGTGAGGTCTCAGGGGTAAATTCACCCCTCCACTTT	CASSEVSGVNSPLHF
few	TRBJ1-2	TRBD1	TRBV6-6	TGTGCCAGCTCCGATCGGACAGGGTTCGACTATGGCTACACCTTC	CASSDRTGFDYGYTF
NA	TRBJ1-5	TRBD1	TRBV7-2	TGTGCCAACACAGGGGGCGCCAATCAGCCCCAGCATTTT	CANTGGANQPQHF
NA	TRBJ1-1	NA	TRBV15	TGTGCCACCAGCCCGCCCGGACTCTCCAGGACTGAAGCTTTCTTT	CATSPPGLSRTEAFF
NA	TRBJ2-1	NA	TRBV28	TGTGCCAGCAGTTTACGGGTGCCGGGGGCGAGGGGAGATGAGCAGTTCTTC	CASSLRVPGARGDEQFF
few	TRBJ2-1	NA	TRBV9	TGTGCCAGCAGCGTAGCTTTTAGGGCACGGGGATACAATGAGCAGTTCTTC	CASSVAFRARGYNEQFF
NA	TRBJ2-1	NA	TRBV28	TGTGCCAGCACCCAGTGGGGGTCTGTGGGTGAGCAGTTCTTC	CASTQWGSVGEQFF
NA	TRBJ1-1	NA	TRBV2	TGTGCCAGCAGTGAAGCAGTGGAGAACATGAACACTGAAGCTTTCTTT	CASSEAVENMNTEAFF
NA	TRBJ2-7	TRBD2	TRBV10-3	TGTGCCTTGGGGGGGGGACTCTCCTACGAGCAGTACTTC	CALGGGLSYEQYF
NA	TRBJ1-2	NA	TRBV21-1	TGTGCCAGCTATGGCTACACCTTC	CASYGYTF
NA	TRBJ1-2	TRBD1	TRBV3-1	TGTGCCAGCAGCCGTGTCGGACAGGGAGACTATGGCTACACCTTC	CASSRVGQGDYGYTF
NA	TRBJ2-7	TRBD1	TRBV27	TGTGCCAGCAGTTTAGATAGCAGGGGGCAATACGAGCAGTACTTC	CASSLDSRGQYEQYF